A selection of T cell receptor beta chains follows, all from one sample in a study of cytomegalovirus exposure and HLA in healthy donors. TCRdb keeps only in-frame clones here, not all; method: immunoSEQ multiplex PCR. Of 110,000 or so clones listed, approximately 77% are singletons. Source material: PBMCs. Receptors originate from a man aged 50 to 59 in good health and CMV-seropositive. Each CDR3 is given with its conserved first and last residue. Fields, in order: V gene, D gene, J gene, clone size, CDR3 protein, CDR3 DNA. The D gene is left open where the match is weak. Clone size is given for some rows only: seen once, a few or many times, or a class if the clone is expanded.

>TRBV19|.|TRBJ2-1|.
CASSPREGARNEQFF
TGTGCCAGTAGCCCTCGGGAGGGGGCCAGGAATGAGCAGTTCTTC
>TRBV7-9|.|TRBJ2-7|.
CASSLRNEQYF
TGTGCCAGCAGCTTACGTAACGAGCAGTACTTC
>TRBV19|.|TRBJ1-1|.
CASSPQGFTEAFF
TGTGCCAGTAGCCCCCAGGGGTTCACTGAAGCTTTCTTT
>TRBV10-3|.|TRBJ2-7|.
CAISVRWKGQSYEQYF
TGTGCCATCAGTGTTCGGTGGAAAGGACAGAGCTACGAGCAGTACTTC
>TRBV5-1|TRBD2|TRBJ2-5|once
CASSPTVAGGETQYF
TGCGCCAGCAGCCCGACGGTAGCGGGAGGGGAGACCCAGTACTTC
>TRBV7-8|TRBD1|TRBJ1-4|.
CASSPRTGENEKLFF
TGTGCCAGCAGCCCGAGGACAGGGGAAAATGAAAAACTGTTTTTT
>TRBV19|TRBD2|TRBJ2-1|once
CASRLAGWDNEQFF
TGTGCCAGTAGACTAGCGGGATGGGACAATGAGCAGTTCTTC
>TRBV19|.|TRBJ1-5|.
CASSPLTGSQPQHF
TGTGCCAGTAGTCCGTTAACTGGGAGTCAGCCCCAGCATTTT
>TRBV5-1|TRBD2|TRBJ2-2|.
CASSLGIRAGAYTGELFF
TGCGCCAGCAGCTTGGGTATTAGAGCGGGGGCCTACACCGGGGAGCTGTTTTTT
>TRBV6-1|.|TRBJ1-6|once
CASSEAFVGRRSPLHF
TGTGCCAGCAGTGAAGCGTTTGTCGGTCGGCGGTCACCCCTCCACTTT
>TRBV2|.|TRBJ2-6|.
CASIWDISGANVLTF
TGTGCCAGCATTTGGGACATCTCTGGGGCCAACGTCCTGACTTTC
>TRBV5-6|.|TRBJ2-7|few
CASSFDGGRFEQYF
TGTGCCAGCAGCTTTGATGGAGGGAGGTTCGAGCAGTACTTC
>TRBV19|.|TRBJ1-1|.
CASTPSGWRANTEAFF
TGTGCCAGTACCCCGTCCGGGTGGAGGGCGAACACTGAAGCTTTCTTT
>TRBV29-1|TRBD1|TRBJ2-1|.
CSVAGGAGGPYNEQFF
TGCAGCGTTGCGGGCGGGGCAGGGGGCCCCTACAATGAGCAGTTCTTC
>TRBV15|.|TRBJ2-7|.
CATSRDPGQSYEQYF
TGTGCCACCAGCAGAGATCCGGGACAATCCTACGAGCAGTACTTC
>TRBV2|.|TRBJ1-2|.
CASSERGAGVGYTF
TGTGCCAGCAGTGAACGTGGGGCGGGGGTAGGCTACACCTTC
>TRBV9|TRBD1|TRBJ1-5|.
CASSPGQGGTQPQHF
TGTGCCAGCAGCCCGGGACAGGGGGGAACTCAGCCCCAGCATTTT
>TRBV6-5|TRBD1|TRBJ1-1|.
CASSKGARAFF
TGTGCCAGCTCAAAGGGGGCGCGGGCTTTCTTT
>TRBV7-9|.|TRBJ2-2|.
CASSLGGRNTGELFF
TGTGCCAGCAGCTTGGGGGGGCGCAACACCGGGGAGCTGTTTTTT
>TRBV28|TRBD1|TRBJ1-1|.
CASSLLDRGRRTEAFF
TGTGCCAGCAGCCTTCTTGACAGGGGGCGTCGGACTGAAGCTTTCTTT
>TRBV6-1|.|TRBJ1-6|.
CASSQRVGEAPLHF
TGTGCCAGCAGCCAGCGGGTAGGGGAGGCACCCCTCCACTTT
>TRBV5-5|TRBD1|TRBJ2-2|.
CASSRRFQGQGTGELFF
TGTGCCAGCAGCCGGAGATTCCAGGGACAGGGTACCGGGGAGCTGTTTTTT
>TRBV7-8|TRBD2|TRBJ2-1|.
CASSSLGAGGFYNEQFF
TGTGCCAGCAGCTCCCTCGGGGCGGGGGGCTTCTACAATGAGCAGTTCTTC
>TRBV7-2|.|TRBJ1-2|.
CASSSPGGGAGYTF
TGTGCCAGCAGCTCACCTGGAGGGGGGGCTGGCTACACCTTC
>TRBV6-1|.|TRBJ2-7|.
CASTRRSYEQYF
TGTGCCAGCACCAGACGGAGCTACGAGCAGTACTTC
>TRBV5-5|.|TRBJ1-2|.
CASSPNRGAGYTF
TGTGCCAGCAGCCCTAACCGGGGAGCTGGCTACACCTTC
>TRBV19|.|TRBJ2-1|.
CASSIMGHFYNEQFF
TGTGCCAGTAGTATCATGGGACACTTTTACAATGAGCAGTTCTTC
>TRBV19|.|TRBJ1-1|.
CASSMFRVNTEAFF
TGTGCCAGTAGTATGTTTCGGGTGAACACTGAAGCTTTCTTT
>TRBV7-3|TRBD2|TRBJ2-1|.
CASSPQDRLAGGLGNEQFF
TGTGCCAGCAGCCCTCAGGACCGACTAGCGGGGGGACTCGGCAATGAGCAGTTCTTC